This TCR beta chain was observed in a study of cytomegalovirus exposure and HLA in healthy donors. Germline assignment: CDR1 LNHNV and CDR2 YYDKDF (reference sequence). This CDR3 has 15 residues. V lost 0 bases to trimming and J lost 3 bases; unmatched junction nucleotides: 3. In the case of this clone: Its target is not known.

Findings and caveats of the study: Some public TCRs appeared in many individuals, while most sequences were rare.

Among the 110 or so subjects of the validation cohort, separate from the approximately 670-subject first cohort, were the donors. Repertoires were generated with immunoSEQ multiplex PCR, while TCRdb's copy carries only in-frame clones and drops some. The sample records 60,000 to 65,000 clones, 90% to 96% being singletons. The source is a young woman in good health and CMV-seronegative. The V gene is TRBV15, the J gene TRBJ2-7; TRBD1 agrees at 9 bases. Sequencing used PBMCs. The CDR3 bases are TGTGCCACCAGCAGAGATGGGACAGGGATCTACGAGCAGTACTTC. Protein sequence: CATSRDGTGIYEQYF. The whole variable domain, filled in from reference TRBV15 and TRBJ2-7, reads DAMVIQNPRYQVTQFGKPVTLSCSQTLNHNVMYWYQQKSSQAPKLLFHYYDKDFNNEADTPDNFQSRRPNTSFCFLDIRSPGLGDTAMYLCATSRDGTGIYEQYFGPGTRLTVT.